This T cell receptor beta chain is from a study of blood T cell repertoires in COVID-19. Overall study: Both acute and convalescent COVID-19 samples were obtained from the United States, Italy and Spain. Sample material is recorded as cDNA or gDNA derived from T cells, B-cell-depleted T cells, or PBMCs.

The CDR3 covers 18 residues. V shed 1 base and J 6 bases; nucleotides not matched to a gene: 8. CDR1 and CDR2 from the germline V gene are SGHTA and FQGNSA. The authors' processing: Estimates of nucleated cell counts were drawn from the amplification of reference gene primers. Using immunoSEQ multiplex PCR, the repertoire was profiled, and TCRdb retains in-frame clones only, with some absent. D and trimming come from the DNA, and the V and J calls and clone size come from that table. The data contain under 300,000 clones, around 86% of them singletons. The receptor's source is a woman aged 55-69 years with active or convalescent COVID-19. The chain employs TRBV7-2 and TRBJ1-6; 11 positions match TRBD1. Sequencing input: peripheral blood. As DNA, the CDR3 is TGTGCCAGCAGCTTAGGAGGCCCGGGACAGGGGGGTAATTCACCCCTCCACTTT. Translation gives CASSLGGPGQGGNSPLHF.